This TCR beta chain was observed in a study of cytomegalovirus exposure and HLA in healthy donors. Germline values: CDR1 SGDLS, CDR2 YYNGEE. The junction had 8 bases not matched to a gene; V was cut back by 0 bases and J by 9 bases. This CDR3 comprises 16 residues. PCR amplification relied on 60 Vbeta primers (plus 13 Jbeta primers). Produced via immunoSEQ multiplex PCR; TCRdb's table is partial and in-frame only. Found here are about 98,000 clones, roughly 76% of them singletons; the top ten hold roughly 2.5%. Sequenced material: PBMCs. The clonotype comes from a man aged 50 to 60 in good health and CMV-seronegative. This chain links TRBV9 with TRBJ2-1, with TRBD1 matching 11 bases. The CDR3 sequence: CASSVGSGQGAGEQFF. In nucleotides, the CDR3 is TGTGCCAGCAGCGTAGGATCAGGACAGGGGGCAGGTGAGCAGTTCTTC.